These 28 T cell receptor beta chains share one sample of origin, sequenced in a study of neurological immune-mediated disorders. TCRdb re-called the 5' RACE reads through MiXCR, storing one row per CDR3 protein. Of about 58,000 distinct CDR3 sequences listed, approximately 3.1% are singletons. The sequencing sample was made of PBMCs. The receptors originated from an older woman with multiple sclerosis.

This clonotype was picked up many times. The CDR3, as DNA: TGTGCCAGCAGAGCCGGGACTCTAAATCAGCCCCAGCATTTT. Translating it yields CASRAGTLNQPQHF. The chain links TRBV12-3 or TRBV12-4 to TRBJ1-5, with D perhaps matching TRBD1 (5 bases). CDR3 length: 14 residues. V shed 6 bases and J shed 4 bases, with 13 bases lying between them.

At least ten counts were recorded for this clonotype. The chain is built from TRBV4-1 and TRBJ2-3, with unresolved D. V was pared by 0 bases and J by 4 bases, with 8 bases between. Looked up from germline, CDR1 is MGHRA and CDR2 is YSYEKL. CDR3 length equals 14 residues. The CDR3 region is CASSQEGRPDTQYF. CDR3 bases: TGCGCCAGCAGCCAAGAGGGCCGGCCAGATACGCAGTATTTT.

This clonotype showed up many times. This chain uses TRBV20-1 with TRBJ2-5; TRBD1 aligns across 7 bases. Germline values: CDR1 DFQATT, CDR2 SNEGSKA (reference sequence). V was pared by 3 bases and J by 5 bases, with 12 bases of the junction left unmatched. The CDR3 contains 15 residues. In DNA, the CDR3 is TGCAGTGCTAGGCGCCCGACAGGGCTGGGGGAGACCCAGTACTTC. Protein: CSARRPTGLGETQYF.

This clonotype was recorded many times. V gene TRBV9 combines with J gene TRBJ1-1; TRBD1 agrees at 7 bases. The germline gives CDR1 SGDLS, CDR2 YYNGEE. The ends lost 4 bases at V and 3 bases at J; junction bases unmatched: 9. This CDR3 contains 15 residues. This CDR3 is CASSLRQGGDTEAFF. The CDR3 nucleotides read TGTGCCAGCAGCCTCCGACAGGGCGGGGACACTGAAGCTTTCTTT.

In its sample, this clonotype was seen many times. The chain uses TRBV12-3 or TRBV12-4 and TRBJ2-3; D call uncertain. The CDR3 has 15 residues. Between the trimmed V and J ends, which lost 4 bases and 4 bases, there was a span of 15 bases. CDR3 in amino acids: CASSSSGAISDTQYF. For the CDR3, the DNA is TGTGCCAGCAGTTCCTCGGGTGCAATTTCAGATACGCAGTATTTT.

This clonotype was counted at least ten times. CDR3 nucleotides: TGTGCCACCAGCAGAGGGACGTTTGAGCAGTTCTTC. It encodes CATSRGTFEQFF. The chain couples TRBV15 to TRBJ2-1; D unresolved. The V gene's germline CDR1 is LNHNV and CDR2 YYDKDF (reference sequence). CDR3 length: 12 amino acids. V was pared by 1 base and J by 9 bases, with 7 bases between.

This clonotype was recorded at least ten times. V and J are TRBV12-3 or TRBV12-4 and TRBJ2-1; TRBD2 might be the D (5 bases). Trimming removed 6 bases at V and 2 bases at J, with 14 bases between. The CDR3 length is 15 residues. CDR3 amino acids: CASSDKRAPYNEQFF. CDR3 coding DNA: TGTGCCAGCAGCGATAAGAGGGCCCCCTACAATGAGCAGTTCTTC.

Ten or more counts support this clonotype. This chain uses TRBV6-6 with TRBJ2-2; D possibly uses TRBD1 or TRBD2 (6 bases each). Germline CDR1 and CDR2: MNHNY and SVGAGI (reference sequence). The CDR3 has 17 residues. V was cut by 7 bases and J by 1 base, with 19 bases left in between. CDR3 region: CASTRGGQGGNTGELFF. The CDR3, as DNA: TGTGCCAGCACCCGAGGGGGGCAGGGCGGGAACACCGGGGAGCTGTTTTTT.

Many counts were recorded for this clonotype. J is TRBJ2-7 and V is TRBV4-1; 8 bases map to TRBD2. The germline CDR1 and CDR2 sequences are MGHRA and YSYEKL. Trimming removed 4 bases from V and 4 bases from J; junction bases left unmatched: 9. This CDR3 spans 15 amino acids. CDR3: CASSRLNGGAYEQYF. CDR3 sequence (DNA): TGCGCCAGCAGCCGATTGAACGGGGGGGCGTACGAGCAGTACTTC.

This clonotype appeared many times. J is TRBJ2-1 and V is TRBV20-1; D not certain. CDR1 is DFQATT and CDR2 is SNEGSKA in the germline V gene (reference sequence). The CDR3 contains 16 residues. The V end lost 1 base, the J end lost 5 bases, and 18 bases lay between the germline ends. As DNA, the CDR3 is TGCAGTGCTAGAGTCGAACTGCCAGACGACAACAATGAGCAGTTCTTC. Its protein product is CSARVELPDDNNEQFF.

This clonotype has only a few counts. A read error may produce the germline difference seen at one junction end. This sequence joins TRBV28 and TRBJ1-6; 7 bases are a match to TRBD1. Germline CDR1 and CDR2: MDHEN and SYDVKM. CDR3 size: 14 residues. CDR3 in amino acids: CASSSTGDSSTLNF. CDR3 nucleotide sequence: TGTGCCAGCAGTTCAACAGGGGATAGTTCAACCCTCAACTTT.

This clonotype was detected many times. The chain employs TRBV18 and TRBJ1-5, with D possibly matching TRBD1 (5 bases). The V gene lost 3 bases and the J gene lost 5 bases, with 20 bases spanning the gap. The CDR3 extends over 17 amino acids. In germline, CDR1 is KGHSH, CDR2 LQKENI. CDR3 in DNA: TGTGCCAGCTCACCGGGATCCTCAGGGAATCTCGATCAGCCCCAGCATTTT. It translates to CASSPGSSGNLDQPQHF.

About this clonotype: A much larger clone lies a single base off, so this may be a read error. The rearrangement joins TRBV27 to TRBJ2-3; D may be TRBD1 (5 bases). There are 14 residues in the CDR3. In germline, CDR1 is MNHEY, CDR2 SMNVEV (reference sequence). Here the CDR3 reads CASSSVPFTGTQYF. The CDR3, as DNA: TGTGCCAGCAGTTCGGTACCATTCACAGGTACGCAGTATTTT.

This clonotype was observed at least ten times. This chain joins TRBV3-1 and TRBJ2-1, with 8 bases lining up with TRBD2. J lost 0 bases, V lost 1 base, and 5 bases had no gene match. This CDR3 is built from 17 residues. Germline V gives CDR1 LGHDT, CDR2 YNNKEL (reference sequence). The CDR3 DNA reads TGTGCCAGCAGCCAAGGATCCAGCGGGAGCTCCTACAATGAGCAGTTCTTC. Its protein is CASSQGSSGSSYNEQFF.

There are many counts of this clonotype. This chain joins TRBV5-1 and TRBJ2-7, with D perhaps matching TRBD1 (5 bases). Germline V gives CDR1 SGHRS, CDR2 YFSETQ. CDR3 length: 14 residues. V was clipped by 2 bases and J by 6 bases, with 15 bases between them. The CDR3 sequence is CASSFRAGHLEQYF. CDR3 DNA: TGCGCCAGCAGCTTCAGGGCAGGGCACCTCGAGCAGTACTTC.

Many counts were recorded for this clonotype. This chain links TRBV12-3 or TRBV12-4 with TRBJ1-2; 7 positions match TRBD1. Trimming at V came to 8 bases and at J to 0 bases, leaving 3 bases not matched to a gene. This CDR3 has 13 amino acids. The CDR3 sequence is CASSTGTNYGYTF. As DNA, the CDR3 is TGTGCCAGCTCGACAGGGACTAACTATGGCTACACCTTC.

This clonotype was detected ten times or more. This sequence joins TRBV4-2 and TRBJ1-5; no firm D call. The CDR3 covers 15 residues. Trimming took off 0 bases at V and 0 bases at J, with 6 bases between the two ends. From germline, CDR1 is LGHNA and CDR2 YNFKEQ. CDR3 region: CASSQDEDSNQPQHF. CDR3 nucleotides: TGTGCCAGCAGCCAAGATGAAGATAGCAATCAGCCCCAGCATTTT.

There are many counts of this clonotype. V usage is TRBV20-1 and J usage is TRBJ1-5, with 9 bases identical to TRBD1. V was clipped by 6 bases and J by 7 bases; unmatched bases: 7. The CDR3 contains 13 residues. Germline lookup yields CDR1 DFQATT and CDR2 SNEGSKA (reference sequence). CDR3 residues: CSAGQGLGQPQHF. The CDR3 DNA reads as TGCAGTGCCGGACAGGGGTTAGGACAGCCCCAGCATTTT.

Ten or more counts support this clonotype. The J gene is TRBJ2-1, the V gene TRBV28; TRBD2 is a possible D gene (6 bases). Germline CDR1 and CDR2: MDHEN and SYDVKM. The CDR3 covers 14 residues. V dropped 7 bases and J dropped 9 bases, with 19 bases sitting between them. DNA of the CDR3: TGTGCCAGCACTATAGCTGGGGGGTCCACTGAGCAGTTCTTC. It translates to CASTIAGGSTEQFF.

This clonotype was counted ten times or more. The CDR3 bases are TGCAGTGCTAGAGAGCCCGGTAGCAATCAGCCCCAGCATTTT. This gives the protein CSAREPGSNQPQHF. This chain uses TRBV20-1 with TRBJ1-5; D is uncertain. There are 14 residues in the CDR3. Germline-derived CDR1 and CDR2 are DFQATT and SNEGSKA (reference sequence). With 0 bases removed from V and 0 bases from J, the gap between germline ends came to 6 bases.

This clonotype has at least ten counts. V gene TRBV6-6 combines with J gene TRBJ2-2; D tentatively reads TRBD1 or TRBD2 (5 bases each). Germline V CDR1 and CDR2: MNHNY, SVGAGI (reference sequence). Trimming left V 2 bases short and J 2 bases short, with 18 bases between. This CDR3 has 18 residues. The CDR3 loop is CASSYPTGRVYNTGELFF. CDR3 nucleotide sequence: TGTGCCAGCAGTTACCCAACGGGGCGGGTTTACAACACCGGGGAGCTGTTTTTT.

This clonotype occurred many times. This chain uses TRBV10-3 with TRBJ2-1; TRBD1 agrees at 8 bases. The CDR3 consists of 12 residues. Per germline, CDR1 ENHRY and CDR2 SYGVKD. The trim removed 7 bases at V and 6 bases at J, leaving 2 bases unmatched. CDR3 sequence (DNA): TGTGCCATCACAGGGGGCCGCAATGAGCAGTTCTTC. Residues: CAITGGRNEQFF.

This chain links TRBV3-1 with TRBJ2-2; D is ambiguous. The CDR3 totals 13 residues. The V gene lost 3 bases and the J gene lost 7 bases, with 9 bases spanning the gap. CDR1 and CDR2 (germline): LGHDT, YNNKEL (reference sequence). The CDR3 is CASSHRMGGELFF. Written as DNA, the CDR3 is TGTGCCAGCAGCCACAGAATGGGCGGGGAGCTGTTTTTT.

This clonotype was detected many times. The chain carries TRBV5-1 and TRBJ1-2, with 7 bases identical to TRBD1. Trimming removed 2 bases from V and 6 bases from J; junction bases left unmatched: 10. CDR1 and CDR2 from the germline V gene are SGHRS and YFSETQ. This CDR3 is 15 amino acids long. The DNA of the CDR3 is TGCGCCAGCAGCTTTAGTGCAGGGGGTCGTCATGGCTACACCTTC. Translation gives CASSFSAGGRHGYTF.

This clonotype was counted many times. J is TRBJ2-7 and V is TRBV3-1; maybe TRBD2 (6 bases). There are 13 residues in the CDR3. Germline CDR1 LGHDT, CDR2 YNNKEL (reference sequence). V gave up 1 base and J gave up 12 bases, with 16 bases separating them. CDR3 bases: TGTGCCAGCAGCCAAGTCGCGGGACGTCCTAGGTACTTC. Protein sequence: CASSQVAGRPRYF.

This clonotype has at least ten counts. V and J are TRBV4-1 and TRBJ2-6; 8 nucleotides line up with TRBD1. The length of the CDR3 is 18 residues. The germline V gene has CDR1 MGHRA and CDR2 YSYEKL. Trimming at V came to 4 bases and at J to 1 base, leaving 9 bases not matched to a gene. Written as DNA, the CDR3 is TGCGCCAGCAGCCGACAGGGGCGATCCCAGTCTGGGGCCAACGTCCTGACTTTC. Its translation is CASSRQGRSQSGANVLTF.

V is TRBV20-1 and J is TRBJ2-5, with 7 positions matching TRBD2. CDR1 and CDR2 (germline): DFQATT, SNEGSKA (reference sequence). The CDR3 extends over 15 amino acids. With V trimmed by 3 bases and J by 2 bases, 9 bases remained unmatched. The CDR3 DNA sequence: TGCAGTGCTAGTATGGGAGGGGCGCTGCAAGAGACCCAGTACTTC. Its protein product is CSASMGGALQETQYF.

The sample holds many counts of this clonotype. The chain combines TRBV10-3 with TRBJ1-2; a weak D match, TRBD1 (6 bases). Germline assignment: CDR1 ENHRY and CDR2 SYGVKD. V lost 6 bases to trimming and J lost 0 bases, with 11 bases between them. The CDR3 runs 14 residues. The CDR3 here is CAISQDSSNYGYTF. The CDR3 bases are TGTGCCATCAGCCAGGACAGCTCTAACTATGGCTACACCTTC.